One TCR beta chain is described in this entry. Its specificity is unknown. This sample includes further DNA sequences coding for the same CDR3. This CDR3 is built from 13 residues. Trimming cost V 0 bases and J 5 bases, with 8 bases left between them. Looked up from germline, CDR1 is SGHRS and CDR2 is YFSETQ. The data were obtained in a study of shared clonotypes between healthy human individuals. Points from the study as a whole: Naive subsets typically showed greater estimated richness than memory subsets. The naive CD4 repertoires of a handful of donors were compared, and approximately 4.5% of clonotypes were shared.

Produced via immunoSEQ multiplex PCR; TCRdb's table is partial and in-frame only. The sample consists of about 600,000 clones, 97% of them appearing once. Healthy and HIV-negative, the adult donors had no recent acute infections or vaccinations. The chain uses TRBV5-1 and TRBJ2-5, with no clear D. This TCR was recovered from a woman in her 30s in good health. Sequenced: naive CD4+ T cells sorted from blood. Subset of the sample: CD45RA+ positively selected. The CDR3 nucleotides are TGCGCCAGCAGCTTGGCCGTGCGGGAGACCCAGTACTTC. It specifies CASSLAVRETQYF.